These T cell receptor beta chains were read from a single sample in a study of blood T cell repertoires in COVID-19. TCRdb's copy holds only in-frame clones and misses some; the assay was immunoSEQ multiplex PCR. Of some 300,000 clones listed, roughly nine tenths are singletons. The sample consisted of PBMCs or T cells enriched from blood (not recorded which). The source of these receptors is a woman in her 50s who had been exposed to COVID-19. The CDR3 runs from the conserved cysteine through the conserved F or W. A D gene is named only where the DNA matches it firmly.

TGTGCCAGCAGTGCCATGTTACAGGGGGCGGGGTATGGCTACACCTTC,CASSAMLQGAGYGYTF,TRBD1,TRBV28,TRBJ1-2
TGTGCCAGCAGCTTAGGGACCGGGACAGGGATGACTGAAGCTTTCTTT,CASSLGTGTGMTEAFF,TRBD1,TRBV7-2,TRBJ1-1
TGTGCCAGCAGCTCCAGCCAAGGACAGAGCAATCAGCCCCAGCATTTT,CASSSSQGQSNQPQHF,.,TRBV5-6,TRBJ1-5
TGCGCCACTTCTTTGGGGGCGGGGAACACTGAAGCTTTCTTT,CATSLGAGNTEAFF,.,TRBV5-1,TRBJ1-1
TGTGCCAGCTCACCACAAGGGACAGCAAACTCACCCCTCCACTTT,CASSPQGTANSPLHF,TRBD1,TRBV18,TRBJ1-6
TGTGCCAGCAGCTTAGGAGTCCGGGAGCTGTTTTTT,CASSLGVRELFF,.,TRBV7-9,TRBJ2-2
TGCAGCGCTTACATCTCCGGCGGGACTAGTATAAAGTACGAGCAGTACTTC,CSAYISGGTSIKYEQYF,TRBD2,TRBV29-1,TRBJ2-7
TGTGCCAGCAGCTCTATAGGGGGGGAGGTCCTTTTCTATGGCTACACCTTC,CASSSIGGEVLFYGYTF,.,TRBV7-9,TRBJ1-2
TGTGCCAGCAGCTTGGGTACAGGAGAAAAACTGTTTTTT,CASSLGTGEKLFF,.,TRBV5-6,TRBJ1-4
TGCGCCAGCAGCCCCTTGGACAGAAACATTCAGTACTTC,CASSPLDRNIQYF,.,TRBV5-1,TRBJ2-4
TGTGCCAGCAGCATGCTAGCGGGGGCGTCCTACAATGAGCAGTTCTTC,CASSMLAGASYNEQFF,TRBD2,TRBV7-8,TRBJ2-1
TGTGCCAGCCTGCCAGGGGGCGCGTCGGTCCAGTACTTC,CASLPGGASVQYF,TRBD1,TRBV12-3/TRBV12-4,TRBJ2-5
TGTGCCAGCAGCCAAGAAGGCAGGGGGGAGGATACGCAGTATTTT,CASSQEGRGEDTQYF,.,TRBV4-2,TRBJ2-3
TGTGCCAGCAGCCACCGGGACAGGGATCGTGAGCAGTTCTTC,CASSHRDRDREQFF,TRBD1,TRBV11-1,TRBJ2-1